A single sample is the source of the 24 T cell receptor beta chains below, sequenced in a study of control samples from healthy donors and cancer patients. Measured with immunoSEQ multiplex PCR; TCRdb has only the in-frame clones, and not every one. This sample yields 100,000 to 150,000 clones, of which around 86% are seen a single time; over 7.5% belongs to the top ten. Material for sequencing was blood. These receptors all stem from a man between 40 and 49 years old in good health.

CDR3 DNA: TGTGCCAGCTTCGTGGGAGCGGATGGCTACACCTTC. Translated: CASFVGADGYTF. The V and J genes are TRBV25-1 and TRBJ1-2; D remains unclear. From germline, CDR1 is MGHDK and CDR2 SYGVNS. V was shortened by 8 bases and J by 6 bases, with 13 bases between the two germline ends. The CDR3 has 12 amino acids.

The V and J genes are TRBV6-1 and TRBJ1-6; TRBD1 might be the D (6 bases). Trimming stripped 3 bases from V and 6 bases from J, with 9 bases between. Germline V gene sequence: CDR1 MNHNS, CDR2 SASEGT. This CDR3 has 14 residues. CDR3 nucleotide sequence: TGTGCCAGCAGTGAGACAGGACCTAATTCACCCCTCCACTTT. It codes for CASSETGPNSPLHF.

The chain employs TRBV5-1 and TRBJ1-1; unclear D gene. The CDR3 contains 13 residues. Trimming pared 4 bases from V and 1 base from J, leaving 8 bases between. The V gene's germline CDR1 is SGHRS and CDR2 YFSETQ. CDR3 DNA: TGCGCCAGCAGCACTCAAGAGAACACTGAAGCTTTCTTT. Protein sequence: CASSTQENTEAFF.

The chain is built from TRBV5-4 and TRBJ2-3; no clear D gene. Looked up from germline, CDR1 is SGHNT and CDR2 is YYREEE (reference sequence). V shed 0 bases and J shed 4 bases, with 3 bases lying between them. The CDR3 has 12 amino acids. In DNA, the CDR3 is TGTGCCAGCAGCTTGGCCGCAGATACGCAGTATTTT. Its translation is CASSLAADTQYF.

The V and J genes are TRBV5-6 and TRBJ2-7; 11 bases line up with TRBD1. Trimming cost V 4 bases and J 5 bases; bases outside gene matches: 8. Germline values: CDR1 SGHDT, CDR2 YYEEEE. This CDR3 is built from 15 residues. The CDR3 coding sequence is TGTGCCAGCAGCCCTGGGGACAGGGGGTTCCACGAGCAGTACTTC. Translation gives CASSPGDRGFHEQYF.

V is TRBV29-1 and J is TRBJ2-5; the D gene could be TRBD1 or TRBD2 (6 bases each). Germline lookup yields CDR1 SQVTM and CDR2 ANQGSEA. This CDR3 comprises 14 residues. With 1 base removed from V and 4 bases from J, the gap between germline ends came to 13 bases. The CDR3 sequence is CSVEGWGARETQYF. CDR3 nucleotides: TGCAGCGTTGAAGGATGGGGGGCCCGAGAGACCCAGTACTTC.

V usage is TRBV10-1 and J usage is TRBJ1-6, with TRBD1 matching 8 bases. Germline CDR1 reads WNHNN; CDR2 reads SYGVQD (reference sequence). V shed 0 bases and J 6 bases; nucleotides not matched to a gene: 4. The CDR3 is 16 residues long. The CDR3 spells CASSESGTGLNSPLHF. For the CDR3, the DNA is TGCGCCAGCAGTGAGTCGGGGACAGGACTTAATTCACCCCTCCACTTT.

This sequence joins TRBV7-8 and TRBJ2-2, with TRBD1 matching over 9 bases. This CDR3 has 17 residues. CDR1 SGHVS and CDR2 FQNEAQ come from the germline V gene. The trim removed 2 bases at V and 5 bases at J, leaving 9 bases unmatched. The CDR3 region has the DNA TGTGCCAGCAGCTTACGGACAGGGGCCGGTAGGACCGGGGAGCTGTTTTTT. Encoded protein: CASSLRTGAGRTGELFF. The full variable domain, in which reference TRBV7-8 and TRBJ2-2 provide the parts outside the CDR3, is GAGVSQSPRYKVAKRGQDVALRCDPISGHVSLFWYQQALGQGPEFLTYFQNEAQLDKSGLPSDRFFAERPEGSVSTLKIQRTQQEDSAVYLCASSLRTGAGRTGELFFGEGSRLTVL.

CDR3 DNA: TGTGCCAGCAGGGGGAGAATGGCCTCATGGGCTGAGCAGTTCTTC. This codes for CASRGRMASWAEQFF. The rearrangement links TRBV2 to TRBJ2-1, with D perhaps TRBD2 (5 bases). This CDR3 comprises 15 residues. V lost 6 bases and J lost 9, with 21 bases in between. CDR1 is SNHLY and CDR2 is FYNNEI in the germline V gene.

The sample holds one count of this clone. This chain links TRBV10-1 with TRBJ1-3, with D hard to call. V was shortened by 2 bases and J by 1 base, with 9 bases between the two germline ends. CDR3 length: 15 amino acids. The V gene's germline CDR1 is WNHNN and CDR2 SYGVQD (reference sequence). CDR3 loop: CASSEPLPSGNTIYF. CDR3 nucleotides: TGCGCCAGCAGTGAGCCACTCCCTTCTGGAAACACCATATATTTT.

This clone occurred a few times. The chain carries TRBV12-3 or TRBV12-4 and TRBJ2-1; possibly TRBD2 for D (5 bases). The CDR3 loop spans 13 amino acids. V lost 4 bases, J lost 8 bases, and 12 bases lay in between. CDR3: CASSYTQRDEQFF. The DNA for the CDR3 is TGTGCCAGCAGTTACACTCAGAGGGATGAGCAGTTCTTC.

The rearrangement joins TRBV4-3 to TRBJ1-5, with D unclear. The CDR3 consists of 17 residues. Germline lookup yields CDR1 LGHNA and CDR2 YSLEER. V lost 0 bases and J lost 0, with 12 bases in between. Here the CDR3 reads CASSQDLSTYSNQPQHF. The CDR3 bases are TGCGCCAGCAGCCAAGATCTTAGCACATATAGCAATCAGCCCCAGCATTTT.

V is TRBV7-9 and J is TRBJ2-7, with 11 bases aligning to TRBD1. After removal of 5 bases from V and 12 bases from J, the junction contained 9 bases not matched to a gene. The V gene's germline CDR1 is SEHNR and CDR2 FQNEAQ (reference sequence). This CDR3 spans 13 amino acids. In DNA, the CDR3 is TGTGCCAGCAGCCCCGCCGGGACAGGGGGAATGTACTTC. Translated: CASSPAGTGGMYF.

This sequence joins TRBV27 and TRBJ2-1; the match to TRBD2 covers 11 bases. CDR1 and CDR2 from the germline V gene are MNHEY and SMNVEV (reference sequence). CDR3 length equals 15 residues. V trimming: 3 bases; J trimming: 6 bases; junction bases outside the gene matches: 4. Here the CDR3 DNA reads TGTGCCAGCAGTTTTAGCGGGGGGGCCCTCAATGAGCAGTTCTTC. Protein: CASSFSGGALNEQFF.

The CDR3 spells CASRVRRGYTF. CDR3 bases: TGTGCCAGCAGAGTTAGGAGGGGCTACACCTTC. The rearrangement joins TRBV12-3 or TRBV12-4 to TRBJ1-2; D uncertain. The V and J ends lost 6 bases and 8 bases respectively, with 10 bases between them. This CDR3 contains 11 residues.

The CDR3 nucleotides are TGTGCCAGCAGCTTAGGCTTAGGAGTCCTGAGGGGGATAACGACCCAGTACTTC. It is translated as CASSLGLGVLRGITTQYF. This chain connects TRBV11-3 to TRBJ2-5; tentative D call: TRBD1 (6 bases). The CDR3 runs to 18 residues. In germline, CDR1 is SGHNT, CDR2 YENEEA. Trimming cost V 1 base and J 7 bases, with 25 bases left between them. The complete variable domain, with remaining parts taken from reference TRBV11-3 and TRBJ2-5, reads EAGVVQSPRYKIIEKKQPVAFWCNPISGHNTLYWYLQNLGQGPELLIRYENEEAVDDSQLPKDRFSAERLKGVDSTLKIQPAELGDSAVYLCASSLGLGVLRGITTQYFGPGTRLLVL.

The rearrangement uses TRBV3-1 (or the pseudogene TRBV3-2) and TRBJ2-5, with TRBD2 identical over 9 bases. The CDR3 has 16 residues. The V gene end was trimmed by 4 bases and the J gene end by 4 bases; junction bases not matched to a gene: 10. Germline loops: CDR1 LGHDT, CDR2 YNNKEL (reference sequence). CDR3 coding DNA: TGTGCCAGCAGCCCGACTAGCGGTATCCCGGGAGAGACCCAGTACTTC. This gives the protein CASSPTSGIPGETQYF.

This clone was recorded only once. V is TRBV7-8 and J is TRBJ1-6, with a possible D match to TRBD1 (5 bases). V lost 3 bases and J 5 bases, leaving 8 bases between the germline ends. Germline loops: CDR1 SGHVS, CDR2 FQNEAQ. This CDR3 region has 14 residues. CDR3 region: CASSFMTDNSPLHF. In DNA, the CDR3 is TGTGCCAGCAGCTTCATGACAGATAATTCACCCCTCCACTTT.

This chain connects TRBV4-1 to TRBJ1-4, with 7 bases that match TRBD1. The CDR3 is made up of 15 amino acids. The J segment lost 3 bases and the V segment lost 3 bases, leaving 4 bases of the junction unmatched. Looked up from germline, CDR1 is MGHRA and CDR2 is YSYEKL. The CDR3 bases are TGCGCCAGCAGCCATCCAGGGACAGCTAATGAAAAACTGTTTTTT. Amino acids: CASSHPGTANEKLFF.

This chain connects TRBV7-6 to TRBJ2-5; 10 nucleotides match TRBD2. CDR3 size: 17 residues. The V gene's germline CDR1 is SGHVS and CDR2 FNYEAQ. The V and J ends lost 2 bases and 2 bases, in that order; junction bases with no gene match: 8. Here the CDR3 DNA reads TGTGCCAGCAGCTTATGGCTAGCGGGGGCCAGGCAAGAGACCCAGTACTTC. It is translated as CASSLWLAGARQETQYF.

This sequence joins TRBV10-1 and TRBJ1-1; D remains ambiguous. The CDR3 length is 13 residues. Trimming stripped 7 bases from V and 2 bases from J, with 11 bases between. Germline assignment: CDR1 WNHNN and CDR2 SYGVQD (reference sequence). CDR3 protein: CASTVQPNTEAFF. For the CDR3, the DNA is TGCGCCAGCACAGTACAGCCCAACACTGAAGCTTTCTTT.

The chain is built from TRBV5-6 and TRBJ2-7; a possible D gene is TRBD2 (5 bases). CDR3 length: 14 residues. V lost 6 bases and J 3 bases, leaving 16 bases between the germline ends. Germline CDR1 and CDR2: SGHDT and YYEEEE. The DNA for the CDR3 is TGTGCCAGCACCCAGAGGGCCCAGAACTACGAGCAGTACTTC. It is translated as CASTQRAQNYEQYF.

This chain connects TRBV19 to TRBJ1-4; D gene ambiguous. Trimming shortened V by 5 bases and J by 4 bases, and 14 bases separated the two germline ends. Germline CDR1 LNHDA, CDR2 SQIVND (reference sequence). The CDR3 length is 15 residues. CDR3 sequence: CASSVGRTRNEKLFF. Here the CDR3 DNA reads TGTGCCAGTAGTGTTGGACGGACCCGTAATGAAAAACTGTTTTTT.

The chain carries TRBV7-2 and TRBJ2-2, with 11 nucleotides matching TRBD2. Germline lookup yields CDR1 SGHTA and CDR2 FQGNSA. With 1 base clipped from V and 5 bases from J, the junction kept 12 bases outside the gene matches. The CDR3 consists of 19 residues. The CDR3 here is CASSLGVLAGAGDTGELFF. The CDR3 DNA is TGTGCCAGCAGCTTAGGTGTACTAGCGGGGGCCGGAGATACCGGGGAGCTGTTTTTT.